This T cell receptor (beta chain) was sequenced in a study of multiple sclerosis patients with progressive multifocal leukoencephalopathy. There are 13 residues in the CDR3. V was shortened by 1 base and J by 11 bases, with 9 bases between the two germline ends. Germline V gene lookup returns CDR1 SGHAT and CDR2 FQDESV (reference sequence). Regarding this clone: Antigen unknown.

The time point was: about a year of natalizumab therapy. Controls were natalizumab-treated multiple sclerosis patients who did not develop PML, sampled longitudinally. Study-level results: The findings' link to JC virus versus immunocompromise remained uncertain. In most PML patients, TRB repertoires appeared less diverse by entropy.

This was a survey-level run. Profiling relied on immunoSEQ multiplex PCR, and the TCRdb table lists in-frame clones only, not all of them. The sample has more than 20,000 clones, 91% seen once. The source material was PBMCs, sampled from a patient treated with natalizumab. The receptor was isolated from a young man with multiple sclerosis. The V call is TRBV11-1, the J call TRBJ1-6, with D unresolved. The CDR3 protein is CASSLGSTPPLHF. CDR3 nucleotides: TGTGCCAGCAGCTTAGGGTCCACACCACCCCTCCACTTT.